The source of this T cell receptor (beta chain) is a study of post-analysis software for immune sequencing data. For the study at large: The courses of disease that were included comprised relapsing-remitting, secondary progressive and progressive-relapsing multiple sclerosis. Study results and limitations: When patients were compared with controls, 4 or 5 TRBV segments were more frequent, TRBV5-6, TRBV5-1 and TRBV20-1 among them.

As to this clonotype: The antigen is not known.

This CDR3 region has 14 residues. Germline V gene sequence: CDR1 DFQATT, CDR2 SNEGSKA (reference sequence). Trimming removed 3 bases from V and 2 bases from J; junction bases left unmatched: 3. Unique molecular identifiers had been added to the TCR beta cDNA libraries. TCRdb re-derived calls from the PCR reads in MiXCR, one entry per CDR3 protein. The sample has roughly 570,000 distinct CDR3 sequences; 34% are singletons. The receptor was isolated from a girl between 2 and 17 years old with multiple sclerosis. This sequence joins TRBV20-1 and TRBJ2-5; 10 nucleotides line up with TRBD2. Sequencing was performed on blood. The CDR3 bases are TGCAGTGCTAGTAAAGCGGGGGGGCAAGAGACCCAGTACTTC. Protein product: CSASKAGGQETQYF.